The clone carrying this T cell receptor (beta chain) is medium-sized in the sample. The data derive from a study of blood T cell repertoires in COVID-19. The overall study: Donors in the United States, Italy and Spain gave samples during acute or convalescent COVID-19. T cells, B-cell-depleted T cells, or PBMCs provided the cDNA or gDNA that served as material.

Per the original methods: Amplified reference gene primers provided the basis for estimating nucleated cell counts. Profiled with immunoSEQ multiplex PCR; TCRdb holds only in-frame clones, not every one. V, J and clone size derive from that table, while D and trimming were established from the DNA sequence. In the table there are some 450,000 clones, approximately 90% of which are singletons. The CDR3 loop spans 16 amino acids. The germline gives CDR1 SNHLY, CDR2 FYNNEI. With 2 bases removed from V and 1 base from J, the gap between germline ends came to 15 bases. Specimen: peripheral blood. The chain recombines TRBV2 with TRBJ2-7; D remains unclear. This receptor was identified in a woman in her 50s with COVID-19, enrolled during active disease. The CDR3 nucleotides are TGTGCCAGCAGTGAATTGAGTACAGCTCTATCCTACGAGCAGTACTTC. It yields the protein CASSELSTALSYEQYF. Full variable domain (rest looked up from reference TRBV2 and TRBJ2-7): EPEVTQTPSHQVTQMGQEVILRCVPISNHLYFYWYRQILGQKVEFLVSFYNNEISEKSEIFDDQFSVERPDGSNFTLKIRSTKLEDSAMYFCASSELSTALSYEQYFGPGTRLTVT.